A single sample is the source of the 12 T cell receptor beta chains below, sequenced in a study of shared clonotypes between healthy human individuals (TCRdb year 2020). Library preparation used the immunoSEQ multiplex PCR assay. Sourced from immuneACCESS, this table was stored by TCRdb with only in-frame sequences that have V and J called. A share of the clones is absent; for the studies checked, an unresolved V gene accounts for under half, and the remainder has no known explanation. The sample includes more than 400,000 clones, with approximately 95% observed a single time. About 0.06% of the sample goes to the ten largest clones. Source material: naive CD4+ T cells sorted from blood. The sample's cell subset or site label, decoded: CD45RA+ positively selected. Source of these receptors: a woman in her 30s in good health.

The rearrangement links TRBV5-1 to TRBJ2-2; 9 positions agree with TRBD1. The germline gives CDR1 SGHRS, CDR2 YFSETQ. Trimming cost V 0 bases and J 7 bases; bases outside gene matches: 7. The CDR3 sequence is 16 residues long. DNA of the CDR3: TGCGCCAGCAGCTTGGCTCTACAGGGGGCAAGCGGGGAGCTGTTTTTT. This gives the protein CASSLALQGASGELFF.

The genes are TRBV5-1 and TRBJ2-2; TRBD2 aligns across 8 bases. V lost 0 bases and J lost 4; bases outside the gene matches: 5. This CDR3 is 16 amino acids long. Germline V gives CDR1 SGHRS, CDR2 YFSETQ. Here the CDR3 DNA reads TGCGCCAGCAGCTTGGTACGGGAGGGCCTCACCGGGGAGCTGTTTTTT. This translates into CASSLVREGLTGELFF.

V and J are TRBV5-4 and TRBJ1-2, with D unresolved. Trimming left V 0 bases short and J 6 bases short, with 12 bases between. Per germline, CDR1 SGHNT and CDR2 YYREEE (reference sequence). CDR3 length equals 14 residues. CDR3 bases: TGTGCCAGCAGCTTGGACATACGAGCTGATGGCTACACCTTC. Protein: CASSLDIRADGYTF.

V is TRBV5-6 and J is TRBJ1-2; D is ambiguous. V lost 6 bases to trimming and J lost 5 bases, with 23 bases between them. This CDR3 contains 16 residues. The germline gives CDR1 SGHDT, CDR2 YYEEEE. CDR3 amino acids: CASTNRPRTGLYGYTF. The CDR3 region has the DNA TGTGCCAGCACCAATCGACCGAGGACTGGTTTATATGGCTACACCTTC.

Here the CDR3 reads CASSYGDRGRQTQYF. CDR3 nucleotide sequence: TGTGCCAGCAGTTACGGGGACAGGGGCAGACAGACCCAGTACTTC. The chain links TRBV6-6 to TRBJ2-5; 10 nucleotides agree with TRBD1. Trimming at V came to 2 bases and at J to 6 bases, leaving 6 bases not matched to a gene. In germline, CDR1 is MNHNY, CDR2 SVGAGI (reference sequence). This CDR3 has 15 amino acids.

The chain combines TRBV4-1 with TRBJ2-7, with D possibly matching TRBD1 (6 bases). The CDR3 runs to 14 residues. Germline CDR1 is MGHRA and CDR2 is YSYEKL. Trimming stripped 4 bases from V and 0 bases from J, with 10 bases between. CDR3 amino acids: CASSPGTLSYEQYF. The DNA for the CDR3 is TGCGCCAGCAGCCCAGGGACACTCTCCTACGAGCAGTACTTC.

This chain joins TRBV19 and TRBJ2-7; D may be TRBD1 or TRBD2 (5 bases each). V shed 3 bases and J shed 5 bases, with 11 bases lying between them. Germline loops: CDR1 LNHDA, CDR2 SQIVND (reference sequence). The CDR3 covers 13 residues. The CDR3 DNA is TGTGCCAGTAGTATCGGGGTCAGGGACGAGCAGTACTTC. Residues: CASSIGVRDEQYF.

This rearrangement joins TRBV5-4 to TRBJ2-1, with 10 bases identical to TRBD2. The junction had 5 bases not matched to a gene; V was cut back by 4 bases and J by 1 base. Germline assignment: CDR1 SGHNT and CDR2 YYREEE (reference sequence). This CDR3 spans 16 amino acids. CDR3 nucleotides: TGTGCCAGCAGCCCTAGCGGGAGTGGTTCCTACAATGAGCAGTTCTTC. It specifies CASSPSGSGSYNEQFF. Looking up the rest from reference TRBV5-4 and TRBJ2-1 gives the full variable domain: ETGVTQSPTHLIKTRGQQVTLRCSSQSGHNTVSWYQQALGQGPQFIFQYYREEENGRGNFPPRFSGLQFPNYSSELNVNALELDDSALYLCASSPSGSGSYNEQFFGPGTRLTVL.

This clone was seen only once. The V and J genes are TRBV21-1 and TRBJ2-3; the table names TRBD2, a call not compared with the DNA. TRBV21-1 is a pseudogene segment. CDR3 size: 14 residues. This CDR3 is CASGLAVGTDTQYF. Here the CDR3 DNA reads TGTGCCAGCGGACTAGCGGTGGGCACAGATACGCAGTATTTT.

On this clone itself: The same CDR3 arises from other DNA sequences in this sample as well. The chain couples TRBV9 to TRBJ2-1; a weak D match, TRBD2 (5 bases). The CDR3 consists of 15 residues. CDR1 is SGDLS and CDR2 is YYNGEE in the germline V gene. V dropped 3 bases and J dropped 0 bases, with 10 bases sitting between them. The CDR3 nucleotides are TGTGCCAGCAGCGGCAGCGGTAGCTCCTACAATGAGCAGTTCTTC. Translation gives CASSGSGSSYNEQFF.

This sequence joins TRBV28 and TRBJ2-2, with TRBD2 matching 14 bases. The germline V gene encodes CDR1 MDHEN and CDR2 SYDVKM. V gave up 2 bases and J gave up 2 bases; unmatched junction bases: 4. The CDR3 length is 18 residues. CDR3 residues: CASSLAGLAGGNTGELFF. CDR3 bases: TGTGCCAGCAGTTTAGCAGGACTAGCGGGAGGAAACACCGGGGAGCTGTTTTTT.

V and J are TRBV5-8 and TRBJ2-2; no clear D. CDR3 length: 16 residues. Germline loops: CDR1 SGHTS, CDR2 YDEGEE. Trimming cost V 0 bases and J 5 bases, with 14 bases left between them. The CDR3 coding sequence is TGTGCCAGCAGCTTGGAAGCAGGCAGTTCAACCGGGGAGCTGTTTTTT. Translated, it gives CASSLEAGSSTGELFF.